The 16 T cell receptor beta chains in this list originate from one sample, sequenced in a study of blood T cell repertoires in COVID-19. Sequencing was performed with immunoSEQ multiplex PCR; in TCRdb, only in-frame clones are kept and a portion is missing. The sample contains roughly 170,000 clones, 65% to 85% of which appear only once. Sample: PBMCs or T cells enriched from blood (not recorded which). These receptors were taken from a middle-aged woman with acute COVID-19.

The CDR3 DNA follows: TGTGCCAGCAGTTTACCCGGGTTGAATTCACCCCTCCACTTT. It specifies CASSLPGLNSPLHF. V gene TRBV27 combines with J gene TRBJ1-6; D ambiguous. Germline CDR1 is MNHEY and CDR2 is SMNVEV (reference sequence). The germline V and J ends were trimmed by 2 bases and 7 bases, with 9 bases remaining between them. This CDR3 comprises 14 residues.

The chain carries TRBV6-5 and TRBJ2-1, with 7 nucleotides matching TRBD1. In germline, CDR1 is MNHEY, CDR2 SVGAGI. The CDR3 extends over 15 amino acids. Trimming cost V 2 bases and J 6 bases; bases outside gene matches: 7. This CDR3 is CASSYRDSGGNEQFF. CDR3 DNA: TGTGCCAGCAGTTACCGCGACTCAGGGGGCAATGAGCAGTTCTTC.

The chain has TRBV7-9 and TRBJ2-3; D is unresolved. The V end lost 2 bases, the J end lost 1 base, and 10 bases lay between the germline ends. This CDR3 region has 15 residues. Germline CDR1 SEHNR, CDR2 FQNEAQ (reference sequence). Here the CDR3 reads CASSLSGLGTDTQYF. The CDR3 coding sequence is TGTGCCAGCAGCTTATCTGGGCTGGGCACAGATACGCAGTATTTT. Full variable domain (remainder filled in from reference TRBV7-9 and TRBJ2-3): DTGVSQNPRHKITKRGQNVTFRCDPISEHNRLYWYRQTLGQGPEFLTYFQNEAQLEKSRLLSDRFSAERPKGSFSTLEIQRTEQGDSAMYLCASSLSGLGTDTQYFGPGTRLTVL.

The DNA for the CDR3 is TGCAGCGTTGGAGGGGCCACCCCGGGACTTTGGAATGAGCAGTTCTTC. Residues: CSVGGATPGLWNEQFF. The chain employs TRBV29-1 and TRBJ2-1, with D possibly being TRBD2 (6 bases). CDR1 and CDR2 (germline): SQVTM, ANQGSEA. This CDR3 is 16 amino acids long. V was clipped by 4 bases and J by 7 bases, with 23 bases between them.

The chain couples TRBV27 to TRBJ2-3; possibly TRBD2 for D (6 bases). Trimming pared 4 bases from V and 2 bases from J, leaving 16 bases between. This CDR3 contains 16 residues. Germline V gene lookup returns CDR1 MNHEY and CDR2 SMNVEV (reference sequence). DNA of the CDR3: TGTGCCAGCAGTTCGGAGGGAAGACGGTACACAGATACGCAGTATTTT. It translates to CASSSEGRRYTDTQYF.

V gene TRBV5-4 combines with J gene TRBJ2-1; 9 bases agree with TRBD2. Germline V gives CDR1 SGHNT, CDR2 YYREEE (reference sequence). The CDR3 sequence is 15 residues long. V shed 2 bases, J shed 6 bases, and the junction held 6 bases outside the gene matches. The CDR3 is CASSFGGRAGNEQFF. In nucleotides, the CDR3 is TGTGCCAGCAGCTTTGGCGGGAGGGCGGGCAATGAGCAGTTCTTC.

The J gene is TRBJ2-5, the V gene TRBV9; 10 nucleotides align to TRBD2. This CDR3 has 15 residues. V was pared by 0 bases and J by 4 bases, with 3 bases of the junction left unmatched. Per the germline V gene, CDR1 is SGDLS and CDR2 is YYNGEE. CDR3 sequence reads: CASSVDSGRAETQYF. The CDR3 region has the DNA TGTGCCAGCAGCGTAGACAGCGGGAGGGCAGAGACCCAGTACTTC.

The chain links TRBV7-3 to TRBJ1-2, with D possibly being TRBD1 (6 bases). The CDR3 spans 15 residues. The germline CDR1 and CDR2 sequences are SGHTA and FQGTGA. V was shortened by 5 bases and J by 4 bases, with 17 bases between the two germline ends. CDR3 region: CASSRLQGVCYGYTF. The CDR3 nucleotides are TGTGCCAGCAGCCGATTACAGGGTGTGTGCTATGGCTACACCTTC.

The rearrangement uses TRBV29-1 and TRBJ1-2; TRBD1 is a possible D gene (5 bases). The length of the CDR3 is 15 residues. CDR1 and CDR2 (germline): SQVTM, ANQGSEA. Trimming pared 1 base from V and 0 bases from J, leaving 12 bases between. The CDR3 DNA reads TGCAGCGTTGAAGGGCACAGGCGCTCTAACTATGGCTACACCTTC. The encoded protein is CSVEGHRRSNYGYTF.

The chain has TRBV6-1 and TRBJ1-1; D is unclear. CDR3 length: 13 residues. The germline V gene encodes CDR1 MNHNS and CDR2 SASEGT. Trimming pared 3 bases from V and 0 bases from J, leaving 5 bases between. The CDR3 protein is CASSDTMNTEAFF. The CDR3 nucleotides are TGTGCCAGCAGTGACACAATGAACACTGAAGCTTTCTTT.

The CDR3 is CASSLSPGLSPQHF. The CDR3 nucleotides read TGTGCCAGCAGCTTAAGTCCAGGCTTGTCGCCCCAGCATTTT. The chain uses TRBV7-3 and TRBJ1-5; D is ambiguous. The CDR3 has 14 amino acids. CDR1 SGHTA and CDR2 FQGTGA come from the germline V gene. V was cut by 1 base and J by 9 bases, with 13 bases left in between. Combining the CDR3 with reference TRBV7-3 and TRBJ1-5 gives the whole variable domain GAGVSQTPSNKVTEKGKYVELRCDPISGHTALYWYRQSLGQGPEFLIYFQGTGAADDSGLPNDRFFAVRPEGSVSTLKIQRTERGDSAVYLCASSLSPGLSPQHFGDGTRLSIL.

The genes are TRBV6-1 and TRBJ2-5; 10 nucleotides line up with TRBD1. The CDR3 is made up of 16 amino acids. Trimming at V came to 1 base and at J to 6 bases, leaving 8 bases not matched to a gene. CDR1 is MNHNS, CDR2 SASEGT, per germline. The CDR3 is CASSEEKTGGAKTQYF. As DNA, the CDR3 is TGTGCCAGCAGTGAAGAAAAGACAGGGGGCGCGAAGACCCAGTACTTC.

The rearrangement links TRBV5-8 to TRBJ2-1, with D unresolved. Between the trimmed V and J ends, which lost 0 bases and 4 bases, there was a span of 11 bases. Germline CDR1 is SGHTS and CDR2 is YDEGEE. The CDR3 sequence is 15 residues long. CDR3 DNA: TGTGCCAGCAGCTTGGAGCCGCTGCCATACAATGAGCAGTTCTTC. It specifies CASSLEPLPYNEQFF.

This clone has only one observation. CDR3 residues: CATSRDPGPGQPQHF. CDR3 DNA sequence: TGTGCCACCAGCAGAGATCCCGGTCCAGGGCAGCCCCAGCATTTT. The chain links TRBV15 to TRBJ1-5; D possibly corresponds to TRBD1 (5 bases). In germline, CDR1 is LNHNV, CDR2 YYDKDF (reference sequence). This CDR3 spans 15 amino acids. V was clipped by 0 bases and J by 7 bases, with 13 bases between them.

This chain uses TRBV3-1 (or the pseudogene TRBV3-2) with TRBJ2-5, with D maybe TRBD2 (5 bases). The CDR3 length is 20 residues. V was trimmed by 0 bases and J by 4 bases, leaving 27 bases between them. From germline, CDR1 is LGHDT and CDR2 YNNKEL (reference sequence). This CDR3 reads CASSQDALVGGEIEGETQYF. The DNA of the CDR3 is TGTGCCAGCAGCCAAGATGCTCTCGTGGGCGGAGAAATCGAGGGAGAGACCCAGTACTTC.

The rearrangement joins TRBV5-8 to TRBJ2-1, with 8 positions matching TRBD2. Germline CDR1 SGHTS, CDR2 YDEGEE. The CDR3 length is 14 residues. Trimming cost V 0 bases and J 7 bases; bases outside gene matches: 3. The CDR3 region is CASSLDTSGNEQFF. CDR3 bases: TGTGCCAGCAGCTTGGACACTAGCGGAAATGAGCAGTTCTTC.